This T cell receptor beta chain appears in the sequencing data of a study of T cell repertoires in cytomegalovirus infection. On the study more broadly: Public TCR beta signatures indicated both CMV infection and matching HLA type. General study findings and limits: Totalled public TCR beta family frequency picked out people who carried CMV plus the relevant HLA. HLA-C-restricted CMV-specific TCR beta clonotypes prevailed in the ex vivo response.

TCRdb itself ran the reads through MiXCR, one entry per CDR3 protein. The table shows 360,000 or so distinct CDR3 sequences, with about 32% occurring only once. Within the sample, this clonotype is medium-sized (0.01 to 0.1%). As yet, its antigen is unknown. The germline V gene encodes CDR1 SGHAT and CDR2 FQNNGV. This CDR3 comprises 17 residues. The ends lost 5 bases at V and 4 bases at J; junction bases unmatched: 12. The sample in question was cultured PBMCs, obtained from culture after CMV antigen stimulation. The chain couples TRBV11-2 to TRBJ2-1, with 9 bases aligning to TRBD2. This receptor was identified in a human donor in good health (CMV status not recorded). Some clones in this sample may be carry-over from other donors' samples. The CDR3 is CASSLRSLAGSYNEQFF. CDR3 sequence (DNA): TGTGCCAGCAGCCTACGATCTCTAGCGGGATCTTACAATGAGCAGTTCTTC.